This T cell receptor (beta chain) emerged from a study of T cells in localized non-small cell lung cancer. Findings and caveats of the study: Greater blood T cell density accompanied longer overall survival. The study found T cell clonality highest in uninvolved adjacent lung, above tumor. In adjacent lung, a median roughly 53 of the top 100 tumor clones were found.

The germline V and J ends were trimmed by 1 base and 4 bases, with 17 bases remaining between them. Germline CDR1 SEHNR, CDR2 FQNEAQ (reference sequence). This CDR3 spans 18 amino acids. This clone showed up just once. Its antigen is as yet unknown. TCRdb's copy holds only in-frame clones and misses some; the assay was immunoSEQ multiplex PCR. The table includes approximately 81,000 clones, 88% detected once. The rearrangement joins TRBV7-9 to TRBJ2-6; unclear D gene. Sequences were derived from peripheral blood, sampled before any cancer treatment. This clonotype was sampled from a woman aged 40-69 years with stage I squamous cell lung carcinoma. CDR3: CASSLVAATKTGANVLTF. The CDR3 nucleotides are TGTGCCAGCAGCTTAGTGGCGGCCACCAAGACAGGGGCCAACGTCCTGACTTTC.